The present entry profiles one TCR beta chain with its context. Sequencing used immunoSEQ multiplex PCR; TCRdb keeps in-frame clones, though not all of them. Seen here are hundreds of thousands of clones, about 91% observed once, and the top ten hold roughly 24%. Cells designated naive CD8 were CD45RO-negative and were positively selected for CCR7, with terminally differentiated effector memory CD45RA+ cells excluded. The study drew its donors from healthy HIV-negative adults without recent acute infections or vaccinations. This sample is drawn from a study of shared clonotypes between healthy human individuals. The germline gives CDR1 MNHNS, CDR2 SASEGT. The CDR3 sequence is 12 residues long. V lost 0 bases and J lost 7, with 4 bases in between.

The chain links TRBV6-1 to TRBJ1-5; no reliable D call. The clonotype comes from a man aged 25 to 45 in good health. The material sequenced was naive CD8+ T cells sorted from blood. The CDR3 DNA reads TGTGCCAGCAGTGAAGCCCTACAGCCCCAGCATTTT. Translation gives CASSEALQPQHF.